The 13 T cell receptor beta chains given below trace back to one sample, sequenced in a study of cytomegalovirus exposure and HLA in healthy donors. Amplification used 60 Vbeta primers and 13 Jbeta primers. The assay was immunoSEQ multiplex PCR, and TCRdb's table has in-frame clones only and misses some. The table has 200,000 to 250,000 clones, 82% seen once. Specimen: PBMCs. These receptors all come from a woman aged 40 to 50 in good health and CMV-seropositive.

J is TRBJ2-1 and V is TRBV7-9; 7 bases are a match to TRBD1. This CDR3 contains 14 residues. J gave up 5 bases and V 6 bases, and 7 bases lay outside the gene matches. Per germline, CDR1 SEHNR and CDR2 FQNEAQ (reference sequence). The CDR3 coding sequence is TGTGCCAGCAGGATTGACAGGGCCAACAATGAGCAGTTCTTC. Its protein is CASRIDRANNEQFF.

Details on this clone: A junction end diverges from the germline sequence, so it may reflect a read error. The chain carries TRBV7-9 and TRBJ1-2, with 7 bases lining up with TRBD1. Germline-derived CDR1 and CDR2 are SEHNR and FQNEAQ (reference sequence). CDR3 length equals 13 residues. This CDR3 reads CSSSDGQVYGYTF. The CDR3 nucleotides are TGTTCCAGCAGCGATGGACAGGTCTATGGCTACACCTTC.

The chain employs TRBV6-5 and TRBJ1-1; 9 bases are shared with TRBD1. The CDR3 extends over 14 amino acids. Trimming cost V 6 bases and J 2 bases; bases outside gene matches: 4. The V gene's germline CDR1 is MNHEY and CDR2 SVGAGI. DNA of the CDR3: TGTGCCAGCAGCCGGGGACAGGGTAACACTGAAGCTTTCTTT. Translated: CASSRGQGNTEAFF.

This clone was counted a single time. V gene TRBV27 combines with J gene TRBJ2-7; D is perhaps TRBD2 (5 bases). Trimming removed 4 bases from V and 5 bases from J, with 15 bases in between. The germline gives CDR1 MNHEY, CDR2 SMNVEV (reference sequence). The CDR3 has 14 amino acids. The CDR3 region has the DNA TGTGCCAGCAGTTCCCCCAGAGGGATCAACGAGCAGTACTTC. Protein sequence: CASSSPRGINEQYF.

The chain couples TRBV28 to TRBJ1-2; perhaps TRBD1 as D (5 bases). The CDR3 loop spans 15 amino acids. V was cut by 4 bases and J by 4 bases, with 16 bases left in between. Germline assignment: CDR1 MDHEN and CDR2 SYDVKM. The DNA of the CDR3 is TGTGCCAGCAGTTCATCCGGGACTGATGTCTATGGCTACACCTTC. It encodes CASSSSGTDVYGYTF.

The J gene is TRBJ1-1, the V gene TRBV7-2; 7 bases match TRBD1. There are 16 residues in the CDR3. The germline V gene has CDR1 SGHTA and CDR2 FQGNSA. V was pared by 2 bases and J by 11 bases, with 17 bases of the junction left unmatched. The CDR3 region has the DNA TGTGCCAGCAGCTTAAATCGAATACAGGGGTTTCTCGGGGCTTTCTTT. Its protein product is CASSLNRIQGFLGAFF.

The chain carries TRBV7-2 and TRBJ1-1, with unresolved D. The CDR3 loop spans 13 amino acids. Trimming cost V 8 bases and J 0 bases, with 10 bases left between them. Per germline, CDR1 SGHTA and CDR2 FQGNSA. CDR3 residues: CASSPEMNTEAFF. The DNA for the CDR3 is TGTGCCAGCTCGCCGGAGATGAACACTGAAGCTTTCTTT.

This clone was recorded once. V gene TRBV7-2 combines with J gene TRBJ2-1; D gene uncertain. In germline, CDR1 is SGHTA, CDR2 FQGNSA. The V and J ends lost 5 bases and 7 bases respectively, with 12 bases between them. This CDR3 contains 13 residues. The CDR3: CASSKAPGNEQFF. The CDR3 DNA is TGTGCCAGCAGCAAGGCTCCGGGTAATGAGCAGTTCTTC.

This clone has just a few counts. The CDR3: CASNRDGENTEAFF. DNA for the CDR3: TGTGCCAGCAATAGAGACGGAGAGAACACTGAAGCTTTCTTT. The chain joins TRBV6-6 to TRBJ1-1; D is undetermined. The V end was cut by 7 bases, the J end by 1 base, with 13 bases between. Per the germline V gene, CDR1 is MNHNY and CDR2 is SVGAGI (reference sequence). The CDR3 has 14 amino acids.

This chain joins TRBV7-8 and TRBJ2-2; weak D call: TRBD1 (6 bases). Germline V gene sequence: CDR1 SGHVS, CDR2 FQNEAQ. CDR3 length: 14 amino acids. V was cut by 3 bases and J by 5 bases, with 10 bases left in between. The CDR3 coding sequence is TGTGCCAGCAGCTTGCCCCAGGGGACCGGGGAGCTGTTTTTT. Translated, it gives CASSLPQGTGELFF. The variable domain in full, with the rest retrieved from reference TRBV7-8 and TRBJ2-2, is GAGVSQSPRYKVAKRGQDVALRCDPISGHVSLFWYQQALGQGPEFLTYFQNEAQLDKSGLPSDRFFAERPEGSVSTLKIQRTQQEDSAVYLCASSLPQGTGELFFGEGSRLTVL.

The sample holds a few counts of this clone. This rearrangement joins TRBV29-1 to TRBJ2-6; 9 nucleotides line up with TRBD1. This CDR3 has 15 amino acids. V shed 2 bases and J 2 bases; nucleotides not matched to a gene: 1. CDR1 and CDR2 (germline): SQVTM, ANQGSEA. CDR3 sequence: CSVETGGAGANVLTF. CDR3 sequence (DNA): TGCAGCGTTGAAACAGGGGGCGCTGGGGCCAACGTCCTGACTTTC.

The CDR3 DNA is TGCAGCGTTGAAGAGGGCAGTGCCTCTTCCCAGGGAGCTTTCTTT. Its translation: CSVEEGSASSQGAFF. The genes are TRBV29-1 and TRBJ1-1; weak D call: TRBD1 (5 bases). V gave up 0 bases and J gave up 10 bases, with 21 bases separating them. Germline V gene lookup returns CDR1 SQVTM and CDR2 ANQGSEA. CDR3 length: 15 amino acids.

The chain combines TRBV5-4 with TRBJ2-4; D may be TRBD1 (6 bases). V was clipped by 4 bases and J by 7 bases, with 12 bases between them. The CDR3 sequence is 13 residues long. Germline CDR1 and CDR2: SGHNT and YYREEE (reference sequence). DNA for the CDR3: TGTGCCAGCAGCAGTCAGGGGCGGAACATTCAGTACTTC. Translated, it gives CASSSQGRNIQYF. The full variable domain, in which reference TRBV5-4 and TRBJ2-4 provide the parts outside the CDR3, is ETGVTQSPTHLIKTRGQQVTLRCSSQSGHNTVSWYQQALGQGPQFIFQYYREEENGRGNFPPRFSGLQFPNYSSELNVNALELDDSALYLCASSSQGRNIQYFGAGTRLSVL.